This is a list of T cell receptor beta chains from one sample in a study of blood T cell repertoires in COVID-19. Libraries were prepared by immunoSEQ multiplex PCR; TCRdb keeps only in-frame clonotypes and omits some of them. This sample yields 150,000 to 200,000 clones, of which approximately 83% are seen a single time; about 8.2% belongs to the top ten. Source material: peripheral blood. These receptors all come from a man in his sixties with acute or convalescent COVID-19. Both conserved end residues are part of each CDR3. Fields, in order: D gene, V gene, clone size, J gene, CDR3 DNA, CDR3 protein. A D gene is named only where the DNA matches it firmly. The size entry is marked missing in some rows and otherwise reads once, few, many or a size class.

>-|TRBV28|-|TRBJ2-7
TGTGCCAGCAGCTCCCCCTACGAGCAGTACTTC
CASSSPYEQYF
>-|TRBV3-1/TRBV3-2|-|TRBJ2-3
TGTGCCAGCAGCCAAGATCTGGCGCCCGAGGGTGGAGATACGCAGTATTTT
CASSQDLAPEGGDTQYF
>TRBD1|TRBV29-1|-|TRBJ2-7
TGCAGCGTACAGGGGGCCGACGAGCAGTACTTC
CSVQGADEQYF
>TRBD1|TRBV19|-|TRBJ1-5
TGTGCCAGTAGAACGTCCGGGACAGGAGATCAGCCCCAGCATTTT
CASRTSGTGDQPQHF
>-|TRBV9|-|TRBJ2-5
TGTGCCAGCAGCGGGCGCGGGACAGAAGGGACCCAGTACTTC
CASSGRGTEGTQYF
>TRBD2|TRBV29-1|-|TRBJ2-2
TGCAGCGCCGCTAGCGGGAGTGGGAACACCGGGGAGCTGTTTTTT
CSAASGSGNTGELFF
>-|TRBV5-1|-|TRBJ2-3
TGCGCCAGCAGCTTAGCCCCCGAGATGGACAACACGCAGTATTTT
CASSLAPEMDNTQYF
>TRBD1|TRBV27|-|TRBJ2-7
TGTGCCAGCAGGCCCACGGGACAGCCCTACGAGCAGTACTTC
CASRPTGQPYEQYF
>-|TRBV24-1|-|TRBJ2-7
TGTGCCACCAGTAGAGGTAACGAGCAGTACTTC
CATSRGNEQYF
>-|TRBV19|-|TRBJ1-1
TGTGCCAGTAGCCCATACCAACAGGGAAAGAACACTGAAGCTTTCTTT
CASSPYQQGKNTEAFF
>-|TRBV2|-|TRBJ2-7
TGTGCCAGCAGTGTCTCGGAATTAGGGAGCGAGCAGTACTTC
CASSVSELGSEQYF
>TRBD1|TRBV5-8|-|TRBJ1-5
TGTGCCAGCAGCTTAACTCGCCAGGGGGTTAGCAATCAGCCCCAGCATTTT
CASSLTRQGVSNQPQHF
>TRBD1|TRBV5-1|-|TRBJ2-3
TGCGCCAGCAGCTTGGGGATTGACAGGGTCGGTACAGATACGCAGTATTTT
CASSLGIDRVGTDTQYF
>-|TRBV7-2|-|TRBJ1-2
TGTGCCAGCAGCCACCCCGTGCGGGGCGGAGACTATGGCTACACCTTC
CASSHPVRGGDYGYTF
>TRBD1|TRBV6-5|-|TRBJ1-4
TGTGCCAGCACCATACAGGGGGGAGAAAAACTGTTTTTT
CASTIQGGEKLFF
>-|TRBV20-1|-|TRBJ1-1
TGCAGTGCGTGGGGGGGTACTGAAGCTTTCTTT
CSAWGGTEAFF
>TRBD2|TRBV5-8|-|TRBJ2-1
TGTGCCAGCAGCTCGGGACTAGCGGGAGTAAGTGAGCAGTTCTTC
CASSSGLAGVSEQFF
>-|TRBV6-5|few|TRBJ1-2
TGTGCCAGCAGTTACTCCCCGGGGGGAAAATATGGCTACACCTTC
CASSYSPGGKYGYTF
>-|TRBV30|-|TRBJ1-2
TGTGCCTGGAGTGTAGACAGCTATGGCTACACCTTC
CAWSVDSYGYTF
>-|TRBV20-1|-|TRBJ2-1
TGCAGTGCTAGTGACTACAGGGTTTCCCCCTACAATGAGCAGTTCTTC
CSASDYRVSPYNEQFF
>TRBD1|TRBV5-4|-|TRBJ1-2
TGTGCCAGCAACTGGCCTGGACAGGCGCTCGGTGGCTACACCTTC
CASNWPGQALGGYTF
>TRBD1|TRBV6-5|-|TRBJ2-5
TGTGCCAGCACCCCATTCGGACAGGGCCCGGAGACCCAGTACTTC
CASTPFGQGPETQYF
>-|TRBV2|-|TRBJ1-4
TGTGCCAGCTCGGGAAACGGAGATGAAAAACTGTTTTTT
CASSGNGDEKLFF
>TRBD1|TRBV6-1|-|TRBJ1-2
TGTGCCAGCAGTGAAAGGGCAGGGGGTGGCTATGGCTACACCTTC
CASSERAGGGYGYTF
>TRBD2|TRBV30|-|TRBJ2-1
TGTGCCTGGAGTCTAGGACTAGCGGGAGGCGAGCAGTTCTTC
CAWSLGLAGGEQFF
>TRBD1|TRBV4-2|-|TRBJ2-5
TGTGCCAGCAGCCAAGGAGTAGGGGGCTGGGAGACCCAGTACTTC
CASSQGVGGWETQYF
>-|TRBV28|-|TRBJ2-1
TGTGCCACCTCACTAGGCTACAATGAGCAGTTCTTC
CATSLGYNEQFF
>TRBD2|TRBV5-1|few|TRBJ2-7
TGCGCCAGCAGCTTGGGCGGGAGGATGAACGAGCAGTACTTC
CASSLGGRMNEQYF
>-|TRBV29-1|once|TRBJ2-2
TGCAGTGCATTGGGTAGCAGGGCCGGGGAGCTGTTTTTT
CSALGSRAGELFF
>-|TRBV10-3|-|TRBJ2-2
TGTGCCATCAGCCGAGGAAGGGGTGAGAAGACCGGGGAGCTGTTTTTT
CAISRGRGEKTGELFF
>-|TRBV3-1/TRBV3-2|-|TRBJ1-2
TGTGCCAGCAGCTTAAGAGGAGGTATAGCTAACTATGGCTACACCTTC
CASSLRGGIANYGYTF
>-|TRBV7-9|-|TRBJ1-3
TGTGCCAGCAGCTCGACAGCTAGCTCTGGAAACACCATATATTTT
CASSSTASSGNTIYF
>TRBD1|TRBV3-1/TRBV3-2|-|TRBJ1-5
TGTGCCAGCAGCCACACAGGGGGCAATCAGCCCCAGCATTTT
CASSHTGGNQPQHF
>-|TRBV29-1|-|TRBJ1-5
TGCAGCGTTGTCCATCAGGGGACGGATAGCAATCAGCCCCAGCATTTT
CSVVHQGTDSNQPQHF
>TRBD1|TRBV15|-|TRBJ2-7
TGTGCCACCAGCAGAGATTTCCCGGGACAGGGTTACGAGCAGTACTTC
CATSRDFPGQGYEQYF
>TRBD1|TRBV5-1|-|TRBJ1-1
TGCGCCAGCAGCCTCGGGACAGGGGTGACTGAAGCTTTCTTT
CASSLGTGVTEAFF
>-|TRBV28|-|TRBJ2-1
TGTGCCAGCAGTCAATGGGGGGTTGATGAGCAGTTCTTC
CASSQWGVDEQFF
>-|TRBV28|once|TRBJ2-7
TGTGCCAGCACCGCCGGAGAGGAAGAGCAGTACTTC
CASTAGEEEQYF
>TRBD1|TRBV19|-|TRBJ2-7
TGTGCCAGTAGGACTCACCGGGACAGGCCATACGAGCAGTACTTC
CASRTHRDRPYEQYF
>TRBD1|TRBV2|-|TRBJ2-6
TGTGCCAGCAGTGAAAGGGGGCAGAGCTCTGGGGCCAACGTCCTGACTTTC
CASSERGQSSGANVLTF
>TRBD1|TRBV19|-|TRBJ2-5
TGTGCCAGTAGTGCCGTGACAGGGGGCGGCGAGACCCAGTACTTC
CASSAVTGGGETQYF
>-|TRBV5-4|-|TRBJ1-1
TGTGCCAGCAGCTGGGGAGGGGTGACGGAAGCTTTCTTT
CASSWGGVTEAFF
>TRBD2|TRBV7-9|-|TRBJ2-3
TGTGCCAGCAGCCCGCCGAGGAGGGTAGCGGGAGGAACAGATACGCAGTATTTT
CASSPPRRVAGGTDTQYF
>TRBD1|TRBV11-3|-|TRBJ2-3
TGTGCCAGCAGCTTTAGGACAGGAAGCACAGATACGCAGTATTTT
CASSFRTGSTDTQYF
>-|TRBV28|-|TRBJ2-2
TGTGCCAGCAGCCTCGGTAGTTGGTCGGACACCGGGGAGCTGTTTTTT
CASSLGSWSDTGELFF
>TRBD1|TRBV5-6|-|TRBJ2-3
TGTGCCAGCAGCTTGGGGTGGGGACAGGGCACAGATACGCAGTATTTT
CASSLGWGQGTDTQYF
>-|TRBV3-1/TRBV3-2|-|TRBJ1-2
TGTGCCAGCAGCCAATCGCAGGGATGGGTGATTGGCTACACCTTC
CASSQSQGWVIGYTF